These 13 T cell receptor beta chains share one sample of origin, sequenced in a study of cytomegalovirus exposure and HLA in healthy donors (dated by TCRdb to the late 2010s). Receptors were amplified or captured by the immunoSEQ multiplex PCR assay. The multiplex PCR relied on a mix of 60 forward primers for TCR Vbeta segments and 13 reverse primers for TCR Jbeta segments. What TCRdb holds here is the immuneACCESS table cut down to in-frame rearrangements. Part of the clones is not present; checked against another copy, under half of the missing clones reflect an unresolved V gene, and the others are unexplained. Recorded for this sample are around 250,000 clones; about 80% of them occurred a single time. The ten largest clones represent less than 8.5% of the sample. What was sequenced was PBMCs. All receptors derive from an older woman in good health and CMV-seropositive.

This rearrangement joins TRBV27 to TRBJ2-1; weak D call: TRBD2 (5 bases). Trimming left V 4 bases short and J 10 bases short, with 14 bases between. The CDR3 has 13 residues. Germline-derived CDR1 and CDR2 are MNHEY and SMNVEV (reference sequence). The CDR3 coding sequence is TGTGCCAGCAGTTCTCACCAGCGGAACGAGCAGTTCTTC. Translating gives CASSSHQRNEQFF.

Concerning this clone: Within the sample, other DNA sequences also encode this same CDR3. This chain joins TRBV25-1 and TRBJ2-7; the D gene is possibly TRBD2 (5 bases). Germline CDR1 is MGHDK and CDR2 is SYGVNS. The CDR3 totals 12 residues. V lost 5 bases, J lost 2 bases, and 7 bases lay in between. CDR3 nucleotides: TGTGCCAGCAGTCGGGGTCCCTACGAGCAGTACTTC. The encoded protein is CASSRGPYEQYF.

This rearrangement joins TRBV6-5 to TRBJ2-7; D gene ambiguous. Germline loops: CDR1 MNHEY, CDR2 SVGAGI. The length of the CDR3 is 14 residues. V lost 9 bases, J lost 4 bases, and 19 bases lay in between. CDR3 in DNA: TGTGCCAGTCGCCAGGCAGGTTCAACGTACGAGCAGTACTTC. Residues: CASRQAGSTYEQYF.

This chain connects TRBV5-1 to TRBJ1-4; TRBD1 matches at 10 bases. The J segment lost 7 bases and the V segment lost 5 bases, leaving 5 bases of the junction unmatched. The CDR3 runs to 14 residues. CDR1 is SGHRS, CDR2 YFSETQ, per germline. The CDR3 coding sequence is TGCGCCAGCAGTTTGACAGGGGGCATTGAAAAACTGTTTTTT. Translated: CASSLTGGIEKLFF.

This chain uses TRBV5-1 with TRBJ1-2; 7 bases fit TRBD1. In germline, CDR1 is SGHRS, CDR2 YFSETQ. This CDR3 contains 14 residues. J was trimmed by 8 bases and V by 0 bases; bases with no gene match: 7. CDR3 in amino acids: CASSLARTGDGYTF. The CDR3 coding sequence is TGCGCCAGCAGCTTGGCCCGGACAGGAGACGGCTACACCTTC. Full variable domain (rest looked up from reference TRBV5-1 and TRBJ1-2): KAGVTQTPRYLIKTRGQQVTLSCSPISGHRSVSWYQQTPGQGLQFLFEYFSETQRNKGNFPGRFSGRQFSNSRSEMNVSTLELGDSALYLCASSLARTGDGYTFGSGTRLTVV.

This clone was seen once. The chain carries TRBV7-6 and TRBJ2-7; D perhaps matches TRBD2 (6 bases). Germline loops: CDR1 SGHVS, CDR2 FNYEAQ. The V end was cut by 5 bases, the J end by 7 bases, with 21 bases between. The CDR3 spans 15 residues. The CDR3 DNA reads as TGTGCCAGCAGCCCTCCCGGGGTAGCGGTAGGGGAGCAGTACTTC. This sequence encodes CASSPPGVAVGEQYF.

The V call is TRBV2, the J call TRBJ2-1, with 9 positions matching TRBD1. Germline lookup yields CDR1 SNHLY and CDR2 FYNNEI. The CDR3 length is 15 residues. J was trimmed by 2 bases and V by 5 bases; bases with no gene match: 4. In DNA, the CDR3 is TGTGCCAGCAGTTTACAGGGGGCCGCCTACAATGAGCAGTTCTTC. Its translation is CASSLQGAAYNEQFF.

The chain joins TRBV5-1 to TRBJ2-1; 10 bases map to TRBD2. V trimming: 4 bases; J trimming: 7 bases; junction bases outside the gene matches: 8. CDR3 length: 15 amino acids. The germline CDR1 and CDR2 sequences are SGHRS and YFSETQ. The CDR3 sequence: CASSRASGSMNEQFF. As DNA, the CDR3 is TGCGCCAGCAGCCGGGCTAGCGGGAGTATGAATGAGCAGTTCTTC.

The J gene is TRBJ2-5, the V gene TRBV19, with 7 bases matching TRBD2. V shed 7 bases and J 2 bases; nucleotides not matched to a gene: 7. CDR3 length: 14 residues. CDR1 and CDR2 (germline): LNHDA, SQIVND (reference sequence). CDR3 amino acids: CASTEASGQETQYF. As DNA, the CDR3 is TGTGCCAGTACCGAGGCTAGCGGACAAGAGACCCAGTACTTC. Based on the CDR3 plus reference TRBV19 and TRBJ2-5, the full variable domain is DGGITQSPKYLFRKEGQNVTLSCEQNLNHDAMYWYRQDPGQGLRLIYYSQIVNDFQKGDIAEGYSVSREKKESFPLTVTSAQKNPTAFYLCASTEASGQETQYFGPGTRLLVL.

The V and J genes are TRBV5-1 and TRBJ2-3, with D maybe TRBD2 (5 bases). The CDR3 runs to 12 residues. CDR1 is SGHRS, CDR2 YFSETQ, per germline. V was trimmed by 5 bases and J by 5 bases, leaving 9 bases between them. Here the CDR3 DNA reads TGCGCCAGCAGGGACTCGGAAGATACGCAGTATTTT. This gives the protein CASRDSEDTQYF.

The sample holds a few counts of this clone. The V call is TRBV4-2, the J call TRBJ1-2; D is unclear. Trimming took 4 bases from V and 0 from J, leaving 15 bases between them. This CDR3 region has 16 residues. Looked up from germline, CDR1 is LGHNA and CDR2 is YNFKEQ. The CDR3 spells CASSPTMGRTNYGYTF. The CDR3 bases are TGTGCCAGCAGCCCAACCATGGGCAGAACTAACTATGGCTACACCTTC.

The chain employs TRBV6-1 and TRBJ2-1, with 8 bases lining up with TRBD2. The V gene end was trimmed by 10 bases and the J gene end by 6 bases; junction bases not matched to a gene: 2. The CDR3 contains 11 residues. The germline V gene has CDR1 MNHNS and CDR2 SASEGT. In DNA form, the CDR3 reads TGTGCCATCAGCGGGGGCAATGAGCAGTTCTTC. Its translation: CAISGGNEQFF.

This clone showed up just a few times. The chain has TRBV6-1 and TRBJ2-1, with D unresolved. The ends were cut back, 7 bases at V and 5 bases at J, with 9 bases in the middle. This CDR3 spans 12 amino acids. Per germline, CDR1 MNHNS and CDR2 SASEGT. In DNA form, the CDR3 reads TGTGCCAGCACGTCCTATAACAATGAGCAGTTCTTC. This encodes CASTSYNNEQFF.